These 7 T cell receptor beta chains share one sample of origin, sequenced in a study of molecular identifiers for immune sequencing clone quantification. TCRdb reprocessed the PCR reads via MiXCR and lists one record per CDR3 protein. Of 400,000 to 600,000 distinct CDR3 sequences listed, 20% to 25% are singletons. The sequenced material came from naive CD8+ T cells from blood, with Jurkat cell RNA spiked in. Subset indicated: FACS-sorted CD8+CD4-CCR7+CD45RA+ naive T cells. These receptors were taken from a human donor in good health. Some libraries in this study had Jurkat cell RNA spiked in.

This clonotype has ten or more counts. The rearrangement joins TRBV4-3 to TRBJ1-5, with D possibly matching TRBD1 (5 bases). Between the trimmed V and J ends, which lost 1 base and 4 bases, there was a span of 11 bases. The germline V gene has CDR1 LGHNA and CDR2 YSLEER. This CDR3 region has 15 residues. DNA for the CDR3: TGCGCCAGCAGCCAAGGGGGCCAGAGTAATCAGCCCCAGCATTTT. This sequence encodes CASSQGGQSNQPQHF.

This clonotype has at least ten counts. The chain carries TRBV14 and TRBJ1-2, with D perhaps matching TRBD1 (6 bases). V shed 1 base and J shed 3 bases, with 9 bases lying between them. The CDR3 runs 14 residues. Germline V gene sequence: CDR1 SGHDN, CDR2 FVKESK. The CDR3 is CASSQGTAYYGYTF. The CDR3 nucleotides are TGTGCCAGCAGCCAAGGGACAGCTTACTATGGCTACACCTTC. The full variable domain, rest sourced from reference TRBV14 and TRBJ1-2, is EAGVTQFPSHSVIEKGQTVTLRCDPISGHDNLYWYRRVMGKEIKFLLHFVKESKQDESGMPNNRFLAERTGGTYSTLKVQPAELEDSGVYFCASSQGTAYYGYTFGSGTRLTVV.

This clonotype was counted ten times or more. The chain couples TRBV7-9 to TRBJ2-3; 7 nucleotides align to TRBD2. J gave up 4 bases and V 5 bases, and 15 bases lay outside the gene matches. This CDR3 contains 17 residues. The V gene's germline CDR1 is SEHNR and CDR2 FQNEAQ (reference sequence). CDR3 protein: CASSPRTGGDEADTQYF. The DNA of the CDR3 is TGTGCCAGCAGCCCCCGGACGGGGGGAGATGAGGCAGATACGCAGTATTTT.

CDR3 residues: CAWSGPPTYEQYF. CDR3 DNA: TGTGCCTGGAGTGGCCCGCCGACCTACGAGCAGTACTTC. The chain has TRBV30 and TRBJ2-7; D remains ambiguous. Trimming stripped 1 base from V and 2 bases from J, with 9 bases between. The length of the CDR3 is 13 residues. Germline CDR1 and CDR2: GTSNPN and SVGIG (reference sequence).

The chain has TRBV19 and TRBJ2-7, with 7 bases matching TRBD1. Germline V lookup: CDR1 LNHDA, CDR2 SQIVND (reference sequence). Trimming at V came to 5 bases and at J to 0 bases, leaving 4 bases not matched to a gene. The CDR3 length is 14 residues. In nucleotides, the CDR3 is TGTGCCAGTAGTGCTCAGGGGGACTCCTACGAGCAGTACTTC. Encoded protein: CASSAQGDSYEQYF. Variable domain in full (rest from reference TRBV19 and TRBJ2-7): DGGITQSPKYLFRKEGQNVTLSCEQNLNHDAMYWYRQDPGQGLRLIYYSQIVNDFQKGDIAEGYSVSREKKESFPLTVTSAQKNPTAFYLCASSAQGDSYEQYFGPGTRLTVT.

The chain carries TRBV19 and TRBJ2-7, with unresolved D. V was trimmed by 0 bases and J by 3 bases, leaving 6 bases between them. The CDR3 runs to 13 residues. The germline V gene has CDR1 LNHDA and CDR2 SQIVND (reference sequence). This CDR3 reads CASSIEGNYEQYF. CDR3 sequence (DNA): TGTGCCAGTAGTATAGAAGGAAACTACGAGCAGTACTTC.

The chain joins TRBV20-1 to TRBJ2-7, with TRBD1 matching 8 bases. Trimming removed 6 bases from V and 4 bases from J; junction bases left unmatched: 14. The CDR3 runs 15 residues. Germline V CDR1 and CDR2: DFQATT, SNEGSKA (reference sequence). CDR3 sequence reads: CSAHDGDRGSYEQYF. CDR3 nucleotides: TGCAGTGCCCACGACGGAGACAGGGGATCATACGAGCAGTACTTC.